This T cell receptor beta chain was profiled in a study of shared clonotypes between healthy human individuals. Overall study findings and caveats: Clonotype sharing among the donors was expected to vary with sequencing depth. Estimated richness values were generally larger in naive subsets than in memory subsets.

This clone came up once. What it binds is unknown. The sample contains more than one DNA sequence encoding this CDR3. Germline-derived CDR1 and CDR2 are KGHSH and LQKENI. V dropped 4 bases and J dropped 2; count of bases not matched to a gene: 8. The CDR3 length is 17 residues. Repertoires were generated with immunoSEQ multiplex PCR, while TCRdb's copy carries only in-frame clones and drops some. In the table there are some 2,400,000 clones, 90% to 96% of which are singletons. V gene TRBV18 combines with J gene TRBJ2-5; 12 bases are a match to TRBD2. The TCR comes from a man aged 18 to 29 in good health. The sequenced sample consisted of naive CD4+ T cells sorted from blood. Described subset: CD45RA+ positively selected. DNA for the CDR3: TGTGCCAGCTCACTCGGGACTAGCGGGTCGGGTCAAGAGACCCAGTACTTC. Its translation is CASSLGTSGSGQETQYF.